These 5 T cell receptor beta chains were all obtained from the same sample, sequenced in a study of blood T cell repertoires in COVID-19 (dated by TCRdb to the early 2020s). Library prep was done by the immunoSEQ multiplex PCR assay. In TCRdb, the immuneACCESS table is reduced to in-frame sequences with V and J assigned. These tables do not hold every clone; where another copy was compared, an unresolved V gene accounts for under half, and the others remain unexplained. Within this sample are 130,000 to 150,000 clones, with approximately 90% of them counted one time only. About 4.3% of the sample lies in the top ten. Source material: peripheral blood. These receptor sequences come from a woman in her thirties or forties with acute or convalescent COVID-19.

The V call is TRBV5-6, the J call TRBJ2-3, with D possibly being TRBD1 (6 bases). Deletions cut 4 bases from V and 0 bases from J, with 15 bases between. Germline V gene lookup returns CDR1 SGHDT and CDR2 YYEEEE. The CDR3 length is 16 residues. This CDR3 is CASSLPGQASTDTQYF. The CDR3 DNA reads as TGTGCCAGCAGCCTTCCGGGACAAGCTAGCACAGATACGCAGTATTTT.

J is TRBJ1-5 and V is TRBV21-1; the table's D call TRBD1 went unverified against the DNA. TRBV21-1 is noted as a pseudogene. This CDR3 spans 16 amino acids. CDR3: CASIIFQGFSNQPQHF. CDR3 sequence (DNA): TGTGCCAGCATCATCTTTCAGGGGTTCAGCAATCAGCCCCAGCATTTT.

This clone was recorded once. The chain joins TRBV21-1 to TRBJ2-1; the D call TRBD1 from the table was never checked on the DNA. TRBV21-1 corresponds to a pseudogene. This CDR3 is 12 amino acids long. The DNA of the CDR3 is TGTGCCAGCAGGGTCTTCACAACCCCCCACGTCTTC. Amino acids: CASRVFTTPHVF.

The gene calls are TRBV6-5 and TRBJ1-5; no clear D. Trimming took off 5 bases at V and 5 bases at J, with 16 bases between the two ends. Germline CDR1 reads MNHEY; CDR2 reads SVGAGI. The CDR3 is 15 amino acids. The DNA of the CDR3 is TGTGCCAGCAGTCCGGGTCTGTTAGGCGATCAGCCCCAGCATTTT. Its translation: CASSPGLLGDQPQHF.

CDR3 in DNA: TGTGCCAGCAGCTTAGTAGCTAGCGGGGGGTACAATGAGCAGTTCTTC. Its translation: CASSLVASGGYNEQFF. The chain joins TRBV7-2 to TRBJ2-1, with TRBD2 matching over 11 bases. The V and J ends lost 1 base and 4 bases, in that order; junction bases with no gene match: 3. Germline CDR1 is SGHTA and CDR2 is FQGNSA. CDR3 length: 16 residues.